Listed below are T cell receptor beta chains from one sample, sequenced in a study of blood T cell repertoires in COVID-19. Repertoires were generated with immunoSEQ multiplex PCR, while TCRdb's copy carries only in-frame clones and drops some. The sample shows 280,000 or so clones, about 87% of them seen only once. The sequenced sample consisted of peripheral blood. The receptors stem from a woman aged 25 to 39 who had recovered from COVID-19. The CDR3 runs from the conserved cysteine through the conserved F or W. Each record gives: D gene, V gene, clone size, J gene, CDR3 DNA, CDR3 protein. A D gene is named only where the DNA matches it firmly. Only some rows state a clone size, as once, few, many or a class for expanded clones.

-	TRBV14	few	TRBJ1-2	TGTGCCAGCAGCCAAGGGACACTACGAAGTGGCTACACCTTC	CASSQGTLRSGYTF
-	TRBV6-1	-	TRBJ1-6	TGTGCCAGCAGTGAACAGGGCTATAATTCACCCCTCCACTTT	CASSEQGYNSPLHF
-	TRBV6-4	-	TRBJ2-7	TGTGCCAGCAGTGACTCCCCGAACGGCGAGCAGTACTTC	CASSDSPNGEQYF
TRBD1	TRBV7-9	-	TRBJ1-1	TGTGCCAGCAGCTTACAGGGGGTGGGCACTGAAGCTTTCTTT	CASSLQGVGTEAFF
TRBD1	TRBV29-1	-	TRBJ2-1	TGCAGCGTTAAAGGGGACAGGGGTCTTCGGAATGAGCAGTTCTTC	CSVKGDRGLRNEQFF
TRBD2	TRBV6-1	few	TRBJ2-1	TGTGCCAGCAGTGAAGAGAGCGGGGGGGCGTTCGAGCAGTTCTTC	CASSEESGGAFEQFF
TRBD1	TRBV9	-	TRBJ1-2	TGTGCCAGCAGCGTCTTGGACAGGGACTACTATGGCTACACCTTC	CASSVLDRDYYGYTF
-	TRBV5-5	once	TRBJ2-7	TGTGCCAGCAGCCAGGAGGCGGGTAGATACGAGCAGTACTTC	CASSQEAGRYEQYF
-	TRBV28	-	TRBJ2-1	TGTGCCAGCAGTCCCCTGGGAGGCTCCTACAATGAGCAGTTCTTC	CASSPLGGSYNEQFF
-	TRBV27	-	TRBJ2-3	TGTGCCAGCAGTTTATTCCGGGACACTATTGATAGCACAGATACGCAGTATTTT	CASSLFRDTIDSTDTQYF
-	TRBV9	-	TRBJ2-2	TGTGCCAGCAGCGCACCAGGGAACACCGGGGAGCTGTTTTTT	CASSAPGNTGELFF
-	TRBV19	-	TRBJ2-1	TGTGCCAGTAGAGATGGGACTTATTACAATGAGCAGTTCTTC	CASRDGTYYNEQFF
TRBD1	TRBV9	few	TRBJ1-1	TGTGCCAGCACCTCGACAGGGGAAACTGAAGCTTTCTTT	CASTSTGETEAFF
TRBD2	TRBV15	-	TRBJ2-5	TGTGCCACCAGCAGAGCTTTTCGCGGGGGTGAAGAGACCCAGTACTTC	CATSRAFRGGEETQYF
-	TRBV5-6	-	TRBJ1-5	TGTGCCAGCAGCTTTAACGGAGATCAGCCCCAGCATTTT	CASSFNGDQPQHF
-	TRBV2	-	TRBJ1-4	TGTGCCTGGGGGGGGGTTGCTAATGAAAAACTGTTTTTT	CAWGGVANEKLFF
TRBD1	TRBV2	few	TRBJ1-6	TGTGCCAGCACCGAGGACAGGGGGCTCAGCTCACCCCTCCACTTT	CASTEDRGLSSPLHF
TRBD2	TRBV6-2/TRBV6-3	-	TRBJ2-7	TGTGCCAGCAGCTCAACACTAGCGGGGGGTCCCTACGAGCAGTACTTC	CASSSTLAGGPYEQYF
TRBD1	TRBV3-1/TRBV3-2	few	TRBJ1-5	TGTGCCAGCAGCCAAGGGACAGGGGGGCAGCCCCAGCATTTT	CASSQGTGGQPQHF
-	TRBV6-2/TRBV6-3	-	TRBJ1-2	TGTGCCAGCAGTTTCTCGACAGGATTCTATGGCTACACCTTC	CASSFSTGFYGYTF
TRBD1	TRBV2	-	TRBJ2-1	TGTGCCAGCGCCGGGACAGGGGGACATGAGCAGTTCTTC	CASAGTGGHEQFF
TRBD1	TRBV28	-	TRBJ2-1	TGTGCCAGCAGGACAGGGGGCGCTTCGGGCGAGCAGTTCTTC	CASRTGGASGEQFF
-	TRBV7-2	few	TRBJ2-7	TGTGCCAGCAGCCAGGGACTGAAATCCTACGAGCAGTACTTC	CASSQGLKSYEQYF
-	TRBV2	-	TRBJ1-4	TGTGCCAGCACACAAACAGGGTCGGCGAATGAAAAACTGTTTTTT	CASTQTGSANEKLFF
TRBD1	TRBV5-5	-	TRBJ1-2	TGTGCCAGCAGCCTCGCGGGACAGGGAAGCTATGGCTACACCTTC	CASSLAGQGSYGYTF
-	TRBV15	-	TRBJ2-2	TGTGCCACCAGCGCCAGACTGAACACCGGGGAGCTGTTTTTT	CATSARLNTGELFF
-	TRBV27	few	TRBJ2-2	TGTGCCAGCAGTTTAGAGGGGAACACCGGGGAGCTGTTTTTT	CASSLEGNTGELFF
TRBD1	TRBV4-2	once	TRBJ2-3	TGTGCCAGCAGCCGTAATGGGGGACAGGGGATGCATACGCAGTATTTT	CASSRNGGQGMHTQYF
-	TRBV27	-	TRBJ1-5	TGTGCCAGCATCTTACGGAACCCGGGTCGAGGTCTTAGCAATCAGCCCCAGCATTTT	CASILRNPGRGLSNQPQHF
TRBD2	TRBV24-1	once	TRBJ2-7	TGTGCCACCAGTGACCCCGGTTCTAGCGGGGGACGCGCCTACGAGCAGTACTTC	CATSDPGSSGGRAYEQYF
TRBD1	TRBV3-1/TRBV3-2	once	TRBJ2-7	TGTGCCAGCAGCCAAGACGACAGGGGGCTTCTTTACGAGCAGTACTTC	CASSQDDRGLLYEQYF
-	TRBV6-5	-	TRBJ1-2	TGTGCCAGCAGTTATATGGGGGGGGTCTATGGCTACACCTTC	CASSYMGGVYGYTF
TRBD2	TRBV9	-	TRBJ2-6	TGTGCCAGCAGCGGCGGGGAGGGCTTACCTGCAGGGGCCAACGTCCTGACTTTC	CASSGGEGLPAGANVLTF
TRBD2	TRBV5-1	-	TRBJ2-5	TGCGCCAGCAGCGGTGGACTAGCGGGGCGTCAAGAGACCCAGTACTTC	CASSGGLAGRQETQYF
-	TRBV19	-	TRBJ1-2	TGTGCCAGTAGTATCACAGGGTACTCCAACTATGGCTACACCTTC	CASSITGYSNYGYTF
-	TRBV6-2/TRBV6-3	-	TRBJ1-5	TGTGCCAGCAGTTATCCGCGCGCCGGGCCCCAGCATTTT	CASSYPRAGPQHF
TRBD1	TRBV5-4	-	TRBJ2-7	TGTGCCAGCAGCCCTTCCGGGACCACAGGGGGATCCTACGAGCAGTACTTC	CASSPSGTTGGSYEQYF
-	TRBV19	-	TRBJ1-5	TGTGCCAGTAGTTCCCCAGGTCATAGCAATCAGCCCCAGCATTTT	CASSSPGHSNQPQHF
TRBD2	TRBV28	-	TRBJ2-7	TGTGCCAGCGGCGGGAGGAGCTACGAGCAGTACTTC	CASGGRSYEQYF
-	TRBV5-4	-	TRBJ1-2	TGTGCCAGCAGCTTGGACACAGCGGGTAGGGGTGGAGGCTACACCTTC	CASSLDTAGRGGGYTF
TRBD1	TRBV27	-	TRBJ1-1	TGTGCCAGCAGTTCTATTTTGACAGGGGGTCTAGGGAACACTGAAGCTTTCTTT	CASSSILTGGLGNTEAFF
-	TRBV5-6	once	TRBJ1-4	TGTGCCAGCAGCTTTCAGGGAGGGCTTAATGAAAAACTGTTTTTT	CASSFQGGLNEKLFF